These T cell receptor beta chains were read from a single sample in a study of T-cell memory formation after mild COVID-19. TCRdb passed the 5' RACE reads through MiXCR, listing each CDR3 protein once. The sample includes roughly 200,000 distinct CDR3 sequences, 16% of them seen just once. Sequencing was done on a sample of PBMCs or a T cell subset sorted from them (not recorded which). These receptors came from an adult woman who had mild COVID-19 (a few samples of this study predate the infection). Cell type and time point are not known. CDR3s include the opening cysteine and the closing phenylalanine or tryptophan. D genes are given only for firm matches. Rows give clone size only sometimes, using once, few, many, or a class for an expanded clone.

length: 15; V: TRBV6-5; D: -; J: TRBJ2-7; size: few; DNA: TGTGCCAGCAGTTACTCCGGGGCAGGAGATTACGAGCAGTACTTC; CDR3: CASSYSGAGDYEQYF
length: 14; V: TRBV11-2; D: -; J: TRBJ1-1; size: -; DNA: TGTGCCAGCGCCGGACGGTCCATGAACACTGAAGCTTTCTTT; CDR3: CASAGRSMNTEAFF
length: 14; V: TRBV12-3/TRBV12-4; D: -; J: TRBJ1-1; size: few; DNA: TGTGCCAGCAGTTACCGTAGTGGCGGGACTGAAGCTTTCTTT; CDR3: CASSYRSGGTEAFF
length: 13; V: TRBV12-3/TRBV12-4; D: -; J: TRBJ2-1; size: few; DNA: TGTGCCAGCATCCGGACAGTGGGAAGTGAGCAGTTCTTC; CDR3: CASIRTVGSEQFF
length: 15; V: TRBV24-1; D: -; J: TRBJ2-7; size: few; DNA: TGTGCCACCAGTGATGGGGACGGGAGCTCCTACGAGCAGTACTTC; CDR3: CATSDGDGSSYEQYF
length: 13; V: TRBV5-1; D: -; J: TRBJ1-2; size: -; DNA: TGCGCCAGCAGCCGAGGGGGGAACTATGGCTACACCTTC; CDR3: CASSRGGNYGYTF
length: 13; V: TRBV10-3; D: -; J: TRBJ1-5; size: -; DNA: TGTGCCATCAGGACGGACAGCAATCAGCCCCAGCATTTT; CDR3: CAIRTDSNQPQHF
length: 13; V: TRBV29-1; D: -; J: TRBJ2-5; size: -; DNA: TGCAGCGTTGCAAGGCAGGGCCGGGAGACCCAGTACTTC; CDR3: CSVARQGRETQYF
length: 13; V: TRBV3-1; D: -; J: TRBJ2-3; size: few; DNA: TGTGCCAGCAGCGAAACCGGGGAAGCTACGCAGTATTTT; CDR3: CASSETGEATQYF
length: 14; V: TRBV5-1; D: -; J: TRBJ1-2; size: -; DNA: TGCGCCAGCAGCTTGGAGACAGTTCTCTATGGCTACACCTTC; CDR3: CASSLETVLYGYTF
length: 13; V: TRBV2; D: TRBD2; J: TRBJ2-1; size: -; DNA: TGTGCAGACGGGACTAGCGGGGGGTTTGAGCAGTTCTTC; CDR3: CADGTSGGFEQFF
length: 16; V: TRBV7-7; D: -; J: TRBJ2-1; size: -; DNA: TGTGCTAGCAGCTTCGGGCCCACTAGTTCCGGCAATGAGCAGTTCTTC; CDR3: CASSFGPTSSGNEQFF
length: 16; V: TRBV27; D: -; J: TRBJ2-1; size: -; DNA: TGTGCCAGCAGTTTCACGGCTAGGCCCCTCGGGAATGAGCAGTTCTTC; CDR3: CASSFTARPLGNEQFF
length: 15; V: TRBV10-3; D: TRBD1; J: TRBJ1-1; size: -; DNA: TGTGCCATCAGTGGAAACAGGGGGACCAACACTGAAGCTTTCTTT; CDR3: CAISGNRGTNTEAFF
length: 14; V: TRBV12-3/TRBV12-4; D: -; J: TRBJ2-7; size: -; DNA: TGTGCCAGCAGTTTAGGGCAAGGAGCCCACGAGCAGTACTTC; CDR3: CASSLGQGAHEQYF
length: 15; V: TRBV10-3; D: TRBD1; J: TRBJ2-7; size: -; DNA: TGTGCCATCAGTTCCCCCGGGACAGGCGTCTACGAGCAGTACTTC; CDR3: CAISSPGTGVYEQYF
length: 14; V: TRBV7-8; D: -; J: TRBJ2-3; size: -; DNA: TGTGCCAGCAGCTTAGCGTGGGGCACAGATACGCAGTATTTT; CDR3: CASSLAWGTDTQYF
length: 15; V: TRBV20-1; D: -; J: TRBJ1-2; size: -; DNA: TGCAGTGCTAGAAAAGTGGGCAGGGGTGAGGATGGCTACACCTTC; CDR3: CSARKVGRGEDGYTF
length: 15; V: TRBV29-1; D: TRBD2; J: TRBJ2-5; size: many; DNA: TGCAGCGCGGGACTAGCGGGGGATTACCAAGAGACCCAGTACTTC; CDR3: CSAGLAGDYQETQYF
length: 15; V: TRBV24-1; D: TRBD2; J: TRBJ2-3; size: many; DNA: TGTGCCACCAGTGATTCGGGGACTAGCAGAGATACGCAGTATTTT; CDR3: CATSDSGTSRDTQYF
length: 16; V: TRBV5-1; D: TRBD2; J: TRBJ2-3; size: few; DNA: TGCGCCAGCAGCCTGGAGAGGCTAGCGGGAATAGATACGCAGTATTTT; CDR3: CASSLERLAGIDTQYF
length: 14; V: TRBV9; D: -; J: TRBJ1-1; size: -; DNA: TGTGCCAGCAGCGTAGGGATTCAAAACACTGAAGCTTTCTTT; CDR3: CASSVGIQNTEAFF
length: 16; V: TRBV7-9; D: -; J: TRBJ2-3; size: many; DNA: TGTGCCAGCAGCTCCCTGAGTCACCTGACTAGTCCGCCGCAGTATTTT; CDR3: CASSSLSHLTSPPQYF
length: 15; V: TRBV5-1; D: TRBD2; J: TRBJ2-1; size: -; DNA: TGCGCCAGCACCCCTCCTAGCGGTTCCTACAATGAGCAGTTCTTC; CDR3: CASTPPSGSYNEQFF
length: 16; V: TRBV12-3/TRBV12-4; D: TRBD1; J: TRBJ2-5; size: -; DNA: TGTGCCAGCAGTCGGCATCGGACAGGCTCACAAGAGACCCAGTACTTC; CDR3: CASSRHRTGSQETQYF
length: 16; V: TRBV6-5; D: -; J: TRBJ1-1; size: few; DNA: TGTGCCAGCAGTTACTCATATGCAGGAGTCTTCACTGAAGCTTTCTTT; CDR3: CASSYSYAGVFTEAFF